The 27 T cell receptor beta chains given below trace back to one sample, sequenced in a study of CD8+CD57+ T cells in acquired aplastic anemia. Genomic DNA provided the template from which TCR beta VDJ and CDR3 profiles were obtained. TCRdb recomputed calls from the reads with MiXCR, one row per CDR3 protein. The sample holds over 100,000 distinct CDR3 sequences; less than 45% are singletons and the top ten take under 9%. The sample comprised sorted CD4+, CD8+, or CD8+CD57+ T cells (not recorded which) from PBMCs. These TCRs come from a human donor in good health, serving as a control.

V gene TRBV2 combines with J gene TRBJ1-1; 8 positions agree with TRBD1. Germline-derived CDR1 and CDR2 are SNHLY and FYNNEI. J gave up 0 bases and V 9 bases, and 9 bases lay outside the gene matches. This CDR3 contains 15 residues. CDR3 DNA: TGTGCCAGTGGACAGGGTGGGAGCATGAACACTGAAGCTTTCTTT. The encoded protein is CASGQGGSMNTEAFF.

This clonotype was detected once. This may stem from a read error, because a much larger clone lies one nucleotide away. The chain joins TRBV5-5 to TRBJ1-1; no firm D call. The CDR3 is 9 amino acids. Germline V lookup: CDR1 SGHKS, CDR2 YYEKEE (reference sequence). Between the trimmed V and J ends, which lost 7 bases and 7 bases, there was a span of 5 bases. CDR3 bases: TGTGCCAGCGGAGGTGAAGCTTTCTTT. Protein product: CASGGEAFF.

In this sample, this clonotype turned up a few times. This chain uses TRBV14 with TRBJ2-5, with TRBD2 as a possible D gene (5 bases). V gave up 4 bases and J gave up 3 bases, with 12 bases separating them. In germline, CDR1 is SGHDN, CDR2 FVKESK. This CDR3 spans 14 amino acids. CDR3 region: CASSPVAAEETQYF. The CDR3 DNA follows: TGTGCCAGCAGCCCCGTAGCAGCGGAAGAGACCCAGTACTTC.

As to this clonotype: Being one base from a much bigger clone, this may be a read error. The rearrangement joins TRBV5-1 to TRBJ2-5; the D gene is possibly TRBD2 (7 bases). V was clipped by 0 bases and J by 5 bases, with 14 bases between them. CDR3 size: 15 residues. The V gene's germline CDR1 is SGHRS and CDR2 YFSETQ. The CDR3 is CASSLGRGGAETQYF. CDR3 DNA: TGCGCCAGCAGCTTGGGAAGGGGGGGTGCGGAGACCCAGTACTTC.

This clonotype was detected ten times or more. The chain joins TRBV7-8 to TRBJ2-1; a weak D match, TRBD1 (6 bases). CDR3 length: 14 residues. Germline V gene lookup returns CDR1 SGHVS and CDR2 FQNEAQ. V was shortened by 5 bases and J by 2 bases, with 10 bases between the two germline ends. Here the CDR3 reads CASSPGDTYNEQFF. The CDR3 DNA is TGTGCCAGCAGCCCAGGGGACACCTACAATGAGCAGTTCTTC. Variable domain in full (rest from reference TRBV7-8 and TRBJ2-1): GAGVSQSPRYKVAKRGQDVALRCDPISGHVSLFWYQQALGQGPEFLTYFQNEAQLDKSGLPSDRFFAERPEGSVSTLKIQRTQQEDSAVYLCASSPGDTYNEQFFGPGTRLTVL.

This clonotype was picked up a small number of times. The rearrangement joins TRBV28 to TRBJ1-5; 7 bases are a match to TRBD1. The CDR3 has 17 residues. V gave up 1 base and J gave up 2 bases; unmatched junction bases: 8. The germline gives CDR1 MDHEN, CDR2 SYDVKM. The CDR3 DNA follows: TGTGCCAGCAGTTTATATGGGACAGCGAGGGGCAATCAGCCCCAGCATTTT. This sequence encodes CASSLYGTARGNQPQHF.

This clonotype was detected ten times or more. The chain uses TRBV20-1 and TRBJ2-2; 12 bases are a match to TRBD1. V was clipped by 7 bases and J by 6 bases; unmatched bases: 9. The CDR3 covers 15 residues. Germline V gene data show CDR1 as DFQATT and CDR2 as SNEGSKA (reference sequence). The CDR3 sequence: CSVLKGQGASGELFF. CDR3 nucleotides: TGCAGTGTGTTAAAGGGACAGGGGGCCTCCGGGGAGCTGTTTTTT.

This clonotype has ten or more counts. The rearrangement joins TRBV11-2 to TRBJ2-2, with D possibly TRBD1 on 5 matching bases. CDR1 and CDR2 (germline): SGHAT, FQNNGV. V was clipped by 3 bases and J by 6 bases, with 11 bases between them. The CDR3 runs to 14 residues. The CDR3: CASSLARQSGELFF. CDR3 in DNA: TGTGCCAGCAGCTTGGCTAGACAGTCCGGGGAGCTGTTTTTT.

This clonotype was observed many times. V is TRBV2 and J is TRBJ2-5, with D uncertain. Trimming removed 1 base from V and 5 bases from J, with 5 bases in between. This CDR3 comprises 12 residues. Per germline, CDR1 SNHLY and CDR2 FYNNEI. The chain's CDR3 is CASSEEVETQYF. CDR3 nucleotides: TGTGCCAGCAGTGAAGAGGTGGAGACCCAGTACTTC.

This clonotype was counted a few times. The V and J genes are TRBV30 and TRBJ1-4; D gene ambiguous. The V gene's germline CDR1 is GTSNPN and CDR2 SVGIG (reference sequence). The V end was cut by 0 bases, the J end by 8 bases, with 13 bases between. The CDR3 has 14 amino acids. The CDR3 nucleotides read TGTGCCTGGAGTGTGGATCGTGGGTACGAAAAACTGTTTTTT. Its translation is CAWSVDRGYEKLFF.

In this sample, this clonotype turned up a few times. A read error may explain this, as a much larger clone is one base away. In DNA form, the CDR3 reads TGTGCCAGCAATTTAGGCGGAAACTATGGCTACACCTTC. It yields the protein CASNLGGNYGYTF. The chain joins TRBV12-3 or TRBV12-4 to TRBJ1-2; D is undetermined. This CDR3 is 13 amino acids long.

About this clonotype itself: A much larger clone is a single base away; this may be a read error. The gene calls are TRBV5-1 and TRBJ1-4, with TRBD1 matching 10 bases. CDR1 SGHRS and CDR2 YFSETQ come from the germline V gene. J lost 8 bases, V lost 8 bases, and 6 bases had no gene match. CDR3 length: 13 residues. The CDR3 nucleotides are TGCGCCAGTAGGGGACAGGGGACGGAAAAACTGTTTTTT. Translating gives CASRGQGTEKLFF.

This clonotype was seen ten or more times. The rearrangement links TRBV5-1 to TRBJ2-5, with D possibly being TRBD2 (6 bases). V dropped 2 bases and J dropped 3 bases, with 11 bases sitting between them. Germline CDR1 is SGHRS and CDR2 is YFSETQ. This CDR3 has 14 residues. The CDR3 sequence: CASSFGTGEETQYF. CDR3 DNA: TGCGCCAGCAGCTTTGGGACGGGAGAAGAGACCCAGTACTTC. The full variable domain, completed using reference TRBV5-1 and TRBJ2-5, is KAGVTQTPRYLIKTRGQQVTLSCSPISGHRSVSWYQQTPGQGLQFLFEYFSETQRNKGNFPGRFSGRQFSNSRSEMNVSTLELGDSALYLCASSFGTGEETQYFGPGTRLLVL.

This clonotype was detected once. As the CDR3 is not closed by the conserved phenylalanine or tryptophan, this likely results from a read error. The CDR3 region is CASSSGGRVAETQYL. CDR3 sequence (DNA): TGTGCCAGCAGCTCGGGGGGGAGGGTGGCAGAGACCCAGTACCTC. The chain has TRBV11-2 and TRBJ2-5; 8 nucleotides match TRBD2. Germline V gene lookup returns CDR1 SGHAT and CDR2 FQNNGV. The trim removed 4 bases at V and 4 bases at J, leaving 8 bases unmatched. The length of the CDR3 is 15 residues.

The genes are TRBV10-3 and TRBJ2-7; D perhaps matches TRBD1 (5 bases). The last part of the DNA fits TRBJ1-2 better; the J call may be wrong. This CDR3 is 12 amino acids long. Germline V CDR1 and CDR2: ENHRY, SYGVKD. CDR3: CAISGVQDGYTF. Written as DNA, the CDR3 is TGTGCCATCAGTGGTGTACAGGACGGCTACACCTTC.

This clonotype was picked up one time. This chain links TRBV2 with TRBJ1-4; 8 bases agree with TRBD1. Germline V gene lookup returns CDR1 SNHLY and CDR2 FYNNEI. The CDR3 has 13 residues. V trimming: 7 bases; J trimming: 3 bases; junction bases outside the gene matches: 1. CDR3 protein: CASTGGANEKLFF. The CDR3 DNA reads as TGTGCCAGCACAGGGGGCGCTAATGAAAAACTGTTTTTT.

This clonotype was seen more than once but under ten times. The V and J genes are TRBV15 and TRBJ1-2; a possible D gene is TRBD1 (6 bases). Germline loops: CDR1 LNHNV, CDR2 YYDKDF (reference sequence). This CDR3 region has 13 residues. V lost 5 bases, J lost 6 bases, and 13 bases lay in between. For the CDR3, the DNA is TGTGCCACCAGCCCGCAGGGGACCAATGGCTACACCTTC. Protein: CATSPQGTNGYTF.

Here the CDR3 DNA reads TGCGCCAGCAGCTTTACAGGGGAGCATAATGAAAAACTGTTTTTT. As protein: CASSFTGEHNEKLFF. The V and J genes are TRBV5-1 and TRBJ1-4, with 7 bases that match TRBD1. The CDR3 has 15 residues. J was trimmed by 4 bases and V by 2 bases; bases with no gene match: 5. Germline values: CDR1 SGHRS, CDR2 YFSETQ. The entire variable domain, with the rest obtained from reference TRBV5-1 and TRBJ1-4, is as follows: KAGVTQTPRYLIKTRGQQVTLSCSPISGHRSVSWYQQTPGQGLQFLFEYFSETQRNKGNFPGRFSGRQFSNSRSEMNVSTLELGDSALYLCASSFTGEHNEKLFFGSGTQLSVL.

This clonotype was picked up many times. This sequence joins TRBV29-1 and TRBJ1-5, with 9 bases fitting TRBD1. The CDR3 spans 12 residues. Germline CDR1 and CDR2: SQVTM and ANQGSEA. V shed 7 bases, J shed 6 bases, and the junction held 4 bases outside the gene matches. The CDR3 region has the DNA TGCAGCGCGGGACAGGGTGGTCAGCCCCAGCATTTT. It translates to CSAGQGGQPQHF.

This clonotype was counted ten times or more. The genes are TRBV13 and TRBJ2-1; 13 bases align to TRBD2. Per the germline V gene, CDR1 is PRHDT and CDR2 is FYEKMQ (reference sequence). The CDR3 consists of 15 residues. V was clipped by 5 bases and J by 8 bases; unmatched bases: 6. The CDR3 spells CASSPGLAGRHEQFF. The CDR3 DNA follows: TGTGCCAGCAGCCCGGGACTAGCGGGGCGCCATGAGCAGTTCTTC. Full variable domain (remainder filled in from reference TRBV13 and TRBJ2-1): AAGVIQSPRHLIKEKRETATLKCYPIPRHDTVYWYQQGPGQDPQFLISFYEKMQSDKGSIPDRFSAQQFSDYHSELNMSSLELGDSALYFCASSPGLAGRHEQFFGPGTRLTVL.

This clonotype has just a few counts. The J gene is TRBJ2-1, the V gene TRBV24-1; tentatively, D is TRBD2 (5 bases). Looked up from germline, CDR1 is KGHDR and CDR2 is SFDVKD. CDR3 length: 13 amino acids. Trimming took off 5 bases at V and 6 bases at J, with 10 bases between the two ends. CDR3 residues: CATSGAGGNEQFF. The CDR3 DNA reads as TGTGCCACCAGTGGAGCCGGAGGCAATGAGCAGTTCTTC.

This clonotype was counted a single time. V usage is TRBV20-1 and J usage is TRBJ2-7, with 8 bases that match TRBD1. Germline lookup yields CDR1 DFQATT and CDR2 SNEGSKA (reference sequence). With V trimmed by 1 base and J by 7 bases, 9 bases remained unmatched. This CDR3 is 14 amino acids long. CDR3 in DNA: TGCAGTGCTAGAGTTGGACAGGGCTACGGGGAGCAGTACTTC. This translates into CSARVGQGYGEQYF.

The J gene is TRBJ1-5, the V gene TRBV2; 10 bases are a match to TRBD1. V lost 7 bases and J lost 4; bases outside the gene matches: 4. Looked up from germline, CDR1 is SNHLY and CDR2 is FYNNEI. The CDR3 is 14 residues long. CDR3 nucleotide sequence: TGTGCCAGCAACAAGGGACAGGGGAATCAGCCCCAGCATTTT. This gives the protein CASNKGQGNQPQHF.

In this sample, this clonotype turned up many times. V and J are TRBV20-1 and TRBJ1-5; 7 bases line up with TRBD1. CDR1 and CDR2 (germline): DFQATT, SNEGSKA (reference sequence). V shed 5 bases and J 1 base; nucleotides not matched to a gene: 5. This CDR3 region has 14 residues. The CDR3 nucleotides read TGCAGTGCTCAACAGGGGCGGAGCAATCAGCCCCAGCATTTT. It yields the protein CSAQQGRSNQPQHF.

This clonotype occurred a few times. The CDR3 loop reads CSYMDGLSYEQYF. The CDR3, as DNA: TGCAGCTATATGGACGGACTCTCCTACGAGCAGTACTTC. The genes are TRBV20-1 and TRBJ2-7; tentative D call: TRBD2 (5 bases). The germline CDR1 and CDR2 sequences are DFQATT and SNEGSKA (reference sequence). The CDR3 covers 13 residues.

Remarks on this clonotype: Given the absence of the conserved phenylalanine or tryptophan at the CDR3 end, a read error is likely. CDR3 in DNA: TGTGCCAGCAGCTTGGTTCAGGGGGCGCCCTCCTATGGCTACACCTCC. Translation: CASSLVQGAPSYGYTS. The rearrangement uses TRBV5-5 and TRBJ1-2, with TRBD1 matching over 8 bases. This CDR3 contains 16 residues. V was pared by 0 bases and J by 4 bases, with 8 bases of the junction left unmatched. The germline CDR1 and CDR2 sequences are SGHKS and YYEKEE (reference sequence).

This clonotype was seen more than once but under ten times. A much more abundant neighbour one base away suggests this may be a read error. The chain links TRBV20-1 to TRBJ1-1; 9 bases fit TRBD1. V shed 5 bases, J shed 4 bases, and the junction held 8 bases outside the gene matches. The V gene's germline CDR1 is DFQATT and CDR2 SNEGSKA (reference sequence). This CDR3 region has 14 residues. This CDR3 reads CSASLRTGATEAFF. The CDR3 DNA follows: TGCAGTGCTTCCCTACGGACAGGGGCCACTGAAGCTTTCTTT.